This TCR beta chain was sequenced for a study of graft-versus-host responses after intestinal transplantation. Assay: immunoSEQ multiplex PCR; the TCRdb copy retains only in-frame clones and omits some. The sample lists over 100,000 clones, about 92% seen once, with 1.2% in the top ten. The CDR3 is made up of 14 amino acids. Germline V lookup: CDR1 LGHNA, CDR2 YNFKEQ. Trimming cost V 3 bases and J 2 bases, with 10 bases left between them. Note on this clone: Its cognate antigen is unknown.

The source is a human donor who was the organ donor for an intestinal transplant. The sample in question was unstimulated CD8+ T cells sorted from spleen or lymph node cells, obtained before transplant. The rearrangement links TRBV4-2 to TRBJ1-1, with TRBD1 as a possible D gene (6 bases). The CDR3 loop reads CASSQGGGNTEAFF. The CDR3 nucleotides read TGTGCCAGCAGCCAGGGAGGGGGAAACACTGAAGCTTTCTTT.